The clone carrying this TCR beta chain was observed many times. Its antigen is not known. These data belong to a study of early T cells in non-severe SARS-CoV-2 infection. About the study: Sequencing targeted bulk RNA from unsorted whole blood, leaving chains unpaired.

Between the trimmed V and J ends, which lost 0 bases and 4 bases, there was a span of 10 bases. The CDR3 contains 14 residues. Germline V lookup: CDR1 SGHRS, CDR2 YFSETQ. Individual cDNA molecules received unique molecular identifiers during library preparation. MiXCR, applied by TCRdb to the 5' RACE reads, yields one record per CDR3 protein. The repertoire holds about 99,000 distinct CDR3 sequences, with about 15% as singletons. Study findings and constraints: VDJdb-based matching was biased toward anti-spike CD8 responses and missed private and CD4 specificities.

The V and J genes are TRBV5-1 and TRBJ1-2; perhaps TRBD1 as D (6 bases). This clonotype originated in an adult who was a healthcare worker with PCR-confirmed SARS-CoV-2 infection or an uninfected control (not recorded which). The sequencing sample was made of whole blood. The DNA for the CDR3 is TGCGCCAGCAGCTTGGCCCAGGGGCTCTATGGCTACACCTTC. Protein sequence: CASSLAQGLYGYTF.